This T cell receptor beta chain was identified during a study of cytomegalovirus exposure and HLA in healthy donors. The CDR3 contains 15 residues. Germline lookup yields CDR1 SGHTA and CDR2 FQGNSA. Trimming removed 6 bases from V and 8 bases from J, with 19 bases in between. Remarks on this clone: Antigen specificity is unknown.

Researchers ran the PCR with 60 Vbeta and 13 Jbeta primers. The data were produced by immunoSEQ multiplex PCR, yet TCRdb's version contains in-frame clones alone and is incomplete. Of around 85,000 clones listed, around 81% are singletons. General study points: The authors excluded some V segments, including TRBV6-2 and TRBV6-3, as indistinguishable. About 87% or about 30% of the time was how often most TCR beta V segments were productive, according to an earlier analysis.

The receptor was derived from a male donor in good health and CMV-seronegative. The chain joins TRBV7-2 to TRBJ1-4; TRBD1 might be the D (6 bases). Source material: PBMCs. CDR3 nucleotide sequence: TGTGCCAGCAGACGCACAGGGAATCCCACGGAAAAACTGTTTTTT. Amino acid sequence: CASRRTGNPTEKLFF.